The present T cell receptor beta chain was sequenced within a study of T-cell memory formation after mild COVID-19. As for this clonotype: What it recognizes is unknown.

Using constant-segment primers, 5'RACE produced TCR alpha and TCR beta cDNA libraries carrying sample barcodes and UMIs. From the 5' RACE reads, TCRdb called clonotypes with MiXCR, one entry per CDR3 protein. The data contain some 260,000 distinct CDR3 sequences, roughly 15% of them singletons. Study-wide results and caveats: A balance of CD4 and CD8 characterized clones contracting day 15 to 85, whereas later expanders leaned CD4+. Some clones that responded were present in memory (sampled pre-infection), which suggests cross-reactive memory joined.

V was pared by 2 bases and J by 6 bases, with 12 bases between. The CDR3 loop spans 14 amino acids. Per the germline V gene, CDR1 is SGHRS and CDR2 is YFSETQ. The sequence was obtained from a man aged 18 to 29 who had mild COVID-19 (a few samples of this study predate the infection). Cell type and time point are not known. The sample consisted of PBMCs or a T cell subset sorted from them (not recorded which). The rearrangement joins TRBV5-1 to TRBJ2-4; the D gene is possibly TRBD1 (6 bases). CDR3 DNA: TGCGCCAGCAGCTTAAGGACAGTTACAAACATTCAGTACTTC. This gives the protein CASSLRTVTNIQYF.